The source of this T cell receptor (beta chain) is a study of beta chain features in type 1 diabetes. Study-wide context: All samples combined gave fewer than 110 million sorted cells for examination.

Note on this clone: What it binds is not known.

Points from the study as a whole: Junctions at VDJ sites from type 1 diabetes patients had fewer insertions and more deletions. Short templates might get an advantage during PCR, and this would be equal in patients and controls. The study found moderately but significantly shorter TCRB CDR3s in all four CD4+ subsets of Type 1 diabetes patients.

CDR1 and CDR2 (germline): GTSNPN, SVGIG (reference sequence). The CDR3 runs 12 residues. The V gene end was trimmed by 7 bases and the J gene end by 15 bases; junction bases not matched to a gene: 10. Expressed TCRB transcripts were sequenced, since all the RNA that had been isolated was reverse transcribed. Using immunoSEQ multiplex PCR, the repertoire was profiled, and TCRdb retains in-frame clones only, with some absent. Among around 150,000 clones, 63% were seen once, and the ten largest hold roughly 0.092%. Every sorted population was more than 95% pure. The V call is TRBV30, the J call TRBJ2-1; 12 positions agree with TRBD1. This TCR came from a man aged 25-45 years with type 1 diabetes. Source material: naive CD4+ T cells from blood. CDR3 in amino acids: CASGTGGANRFF. The CDR3, as DNA: TGTGCCTCCGGGACAGGGGGCGCAAATCGGTTCTTC.